This T cell receptor (beta chain) was recorded in a study of cytomegalovirus exposure and HLA in healthy donors. Study background: About 80 million unique TCRs from HLA-typed donors were held in an early data release.

A multiplex PCR was run with 60 Vbeta primers and 13 Jbeta primers. TCRdb keeps only in-frame clones here, not all; method: immunoSEQ multiplex PCR. Of 100,000 to 150,000 clones in the sample, approximately 74% are singletons; the top ten hold roughly 7.3%. J lost 8 bases, V lost 5 bases, and 8 bases had no gene match. CDR3 length: 14 amino acids. CDR1 and CDR2 from the germline V gene are SGHVS and FQNEAQ. The chain uses TRBV7-8 and TRBJ2-4, with 8 bases fitting TRBD1. The sequenced material came from PBMCs. The source of this sequence is a male donor in good health and CMV-seronegative. The CDR3 region has the DNA TGTGCCAGCAGCGCATGGACAGGGTCGGACATTCAGTACTTC. Protein: CASSAWTGSDIQYF. Full variable domain (rest looked up from reference TRBV7-8 and TRBJ2-4): GAGVSQSPRYKVAKRGQDVALRCDPISGHVSLFWYQQALGQGPEFLTYFQNEAQLDKSGLPSDRFFAERPEGSVSTLKIQRTQQEDSAVYLCASSAWTGSDIQYFGAGTRLSVL.